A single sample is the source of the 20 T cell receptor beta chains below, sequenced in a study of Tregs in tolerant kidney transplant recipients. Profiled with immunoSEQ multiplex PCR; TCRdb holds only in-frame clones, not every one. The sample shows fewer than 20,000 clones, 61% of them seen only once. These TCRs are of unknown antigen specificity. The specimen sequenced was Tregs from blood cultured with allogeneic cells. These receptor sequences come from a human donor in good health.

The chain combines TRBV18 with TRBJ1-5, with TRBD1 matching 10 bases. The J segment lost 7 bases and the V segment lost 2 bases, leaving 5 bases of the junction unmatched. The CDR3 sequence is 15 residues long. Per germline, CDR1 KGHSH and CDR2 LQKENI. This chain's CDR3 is CASSPGGQGRQPQHF. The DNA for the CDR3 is TGTGCCAGCTCACCAGGGGGACAGGGGCGCCAGCCCCAGCATTTT.

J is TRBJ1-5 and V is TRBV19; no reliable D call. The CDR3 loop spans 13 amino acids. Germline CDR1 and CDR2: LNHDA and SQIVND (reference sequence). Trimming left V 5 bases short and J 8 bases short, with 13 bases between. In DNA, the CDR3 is TGTGCCAGTAGTCCGATGGCTCTTGAGCCCCAGCATTTT. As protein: CASSPMALEPQHF.

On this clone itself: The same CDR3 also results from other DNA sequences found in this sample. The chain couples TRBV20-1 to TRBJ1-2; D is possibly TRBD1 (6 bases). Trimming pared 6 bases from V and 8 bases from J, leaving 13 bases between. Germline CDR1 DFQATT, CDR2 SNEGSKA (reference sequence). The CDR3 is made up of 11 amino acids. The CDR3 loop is CSAIQGGGYTF. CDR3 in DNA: TGCAGTGCCATACAGGGTGGGGGCTACACCTTC.

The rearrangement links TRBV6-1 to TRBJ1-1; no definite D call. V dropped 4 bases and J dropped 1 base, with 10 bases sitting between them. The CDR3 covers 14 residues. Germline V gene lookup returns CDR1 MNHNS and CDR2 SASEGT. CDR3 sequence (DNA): TGTGCCAGCAGTGGAATCGTGAGGAACACTGAAGCTTTCTTT. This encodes CASSGIVRNTEAFF.

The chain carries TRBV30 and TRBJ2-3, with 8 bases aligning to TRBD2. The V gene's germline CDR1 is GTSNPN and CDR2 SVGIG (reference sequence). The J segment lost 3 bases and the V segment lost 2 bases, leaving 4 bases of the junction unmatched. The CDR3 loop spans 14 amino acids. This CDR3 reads CAWSIGLATDTQYF. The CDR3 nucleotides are TGTGCCTGGAGTATAGGACTAGCAACAGATACGCAGTATTTT.

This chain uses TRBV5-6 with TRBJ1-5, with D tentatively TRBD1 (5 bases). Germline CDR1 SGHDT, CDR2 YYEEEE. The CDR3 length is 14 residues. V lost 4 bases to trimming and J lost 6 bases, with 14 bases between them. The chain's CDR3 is CASSLTGSPQPQHF. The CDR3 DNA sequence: TGTGCCAGCAGCCTCACAGGTTCGCCTCAGCCCCAGCATTTT.

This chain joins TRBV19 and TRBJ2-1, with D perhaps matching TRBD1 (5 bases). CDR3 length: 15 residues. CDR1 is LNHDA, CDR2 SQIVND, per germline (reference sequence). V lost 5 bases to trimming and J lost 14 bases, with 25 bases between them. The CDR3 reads CASSVNSAPHQGKFF. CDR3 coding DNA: TGTGCCAGTAGTGTCAACTCGGCTCCACACCAGGGCAAGTTCTTC.

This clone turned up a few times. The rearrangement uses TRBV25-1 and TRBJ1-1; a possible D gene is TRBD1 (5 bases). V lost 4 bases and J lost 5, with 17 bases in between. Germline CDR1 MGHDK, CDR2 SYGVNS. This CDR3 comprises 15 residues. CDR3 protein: CASSADSPGLTEAFF. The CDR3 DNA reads TGTGCCAGCAGTGCGGACTCTCCGGGACTTACTGAAGCTTTCTTT. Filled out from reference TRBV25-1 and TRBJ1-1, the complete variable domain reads EADIYQTPRYLVIGTGKKITLECSQTMGHDKMYWYQQDPGMELHLIHYSYGVNSTEKGDLSSESTVSRIRTEHFPLTLESARPSHTSQYLCASSADSPGLTEAFFGQGTRLTVV.

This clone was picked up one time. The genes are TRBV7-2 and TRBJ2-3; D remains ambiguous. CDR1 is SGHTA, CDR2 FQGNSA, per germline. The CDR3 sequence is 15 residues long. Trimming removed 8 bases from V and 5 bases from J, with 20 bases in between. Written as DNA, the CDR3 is TGTGCCAGCCGACCTCCTGGGCGGCCGTTAGATACGCAGTATTTT. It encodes CASRPPGRPLDTQYF.

The CDR3 region has the DNA TGTGCCAGCAGTGAAGGCGGGGGGAGGGGGGAGCAGTACTTC. It translates to CASSEGGGRGEQYF. J is TRBJ2-7 and V is TRBV6-1; 8 bases agree with TRBD2. CDR1 MNHNS and CDR2 SASEGT come from the germline V gene. There are 14 residues in the CDR3. V lost 1 base to trimming and J lost 7 bases; unmatched junction nucleotides: 6.

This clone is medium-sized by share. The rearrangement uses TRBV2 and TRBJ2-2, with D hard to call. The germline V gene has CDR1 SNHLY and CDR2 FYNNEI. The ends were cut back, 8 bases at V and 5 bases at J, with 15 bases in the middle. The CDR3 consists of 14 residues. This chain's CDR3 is CASQAVTSTGELFF. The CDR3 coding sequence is TGTGCCAGCCAGGCGGTTACCTCGACCGGGGAGCTGTTTTTT.

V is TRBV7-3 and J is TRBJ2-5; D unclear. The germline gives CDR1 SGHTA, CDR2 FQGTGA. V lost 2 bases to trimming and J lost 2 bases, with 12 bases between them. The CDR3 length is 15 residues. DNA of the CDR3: TGTGCCAGCAGCTTAGGGCGTCATACTCAAGAGACCCAGTACTTC. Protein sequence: CASSLGRHTQETQYF. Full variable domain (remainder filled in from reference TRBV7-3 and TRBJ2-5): GAGVSQTPSNKVTEKGKYVELRCDPISGHTALYWYRQSLGQGPEFLIYFQGTGAADDSGLPNDRFFAVRPEGSVSTLKIQRTERGDSAVYLCASSLGRHTQETQYFGPGTRLLVL.

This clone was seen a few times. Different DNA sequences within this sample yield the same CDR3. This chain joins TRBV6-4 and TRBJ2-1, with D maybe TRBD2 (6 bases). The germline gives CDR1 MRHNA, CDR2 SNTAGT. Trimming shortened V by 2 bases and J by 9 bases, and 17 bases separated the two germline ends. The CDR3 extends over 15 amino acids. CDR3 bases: TGTGCCAGCAGTGACAGGGCGGGGCCCAATTTTGAGCAGTTCTTC. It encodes CASSDRAGPNFEQFF.

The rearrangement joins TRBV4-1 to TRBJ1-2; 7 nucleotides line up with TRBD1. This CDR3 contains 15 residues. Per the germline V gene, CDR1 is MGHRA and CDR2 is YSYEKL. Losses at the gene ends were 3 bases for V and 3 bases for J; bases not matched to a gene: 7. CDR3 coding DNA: TGCGCCAGCAGCCAGACAGGGAATATTGACTATGGCTACACCTTC. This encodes CASSQTGNIDYGYTF.

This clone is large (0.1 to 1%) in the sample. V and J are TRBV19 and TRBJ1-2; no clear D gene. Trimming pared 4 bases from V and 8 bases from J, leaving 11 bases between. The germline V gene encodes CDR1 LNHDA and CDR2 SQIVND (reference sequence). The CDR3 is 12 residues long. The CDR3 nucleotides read TGTGCCAGTAGTAAACGACGGTCCGGCTACACCTTC. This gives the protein CASSKRRSGYTF.

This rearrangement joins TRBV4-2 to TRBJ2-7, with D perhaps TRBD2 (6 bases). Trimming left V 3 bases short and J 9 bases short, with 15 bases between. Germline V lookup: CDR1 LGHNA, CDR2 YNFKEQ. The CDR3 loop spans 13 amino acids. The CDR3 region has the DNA TGTGCCAGCAGCCACCGGGGGTCACGGGGGCAGTACTTC. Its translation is CASSHRGSRGQYF.

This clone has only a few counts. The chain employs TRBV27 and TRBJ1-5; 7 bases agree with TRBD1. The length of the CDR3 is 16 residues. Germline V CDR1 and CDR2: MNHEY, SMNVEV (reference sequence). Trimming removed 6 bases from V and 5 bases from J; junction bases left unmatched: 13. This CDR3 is CASSTATGSHYQPQHF. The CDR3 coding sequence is TGTGCCAGCAGCACCGCGACAGGGTCACACTATCAGCCCCAGCATTTT.

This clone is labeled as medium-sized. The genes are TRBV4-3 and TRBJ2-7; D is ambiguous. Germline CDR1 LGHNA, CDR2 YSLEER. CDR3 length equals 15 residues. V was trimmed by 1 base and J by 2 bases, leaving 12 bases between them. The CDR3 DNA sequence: TGCGCCAGCAGCCAAGCAATCCTAGGTCCCTACGAGCAGTACTTC. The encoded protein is CASSQAILGPYEQYF.

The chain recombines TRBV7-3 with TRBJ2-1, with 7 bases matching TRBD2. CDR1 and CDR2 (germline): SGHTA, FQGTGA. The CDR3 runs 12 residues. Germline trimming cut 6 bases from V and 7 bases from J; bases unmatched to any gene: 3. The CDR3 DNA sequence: TGTGCCAGCAGACTAGCGAGAAATGAGCAGTTCTTC. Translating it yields CASRLARNEQFF.

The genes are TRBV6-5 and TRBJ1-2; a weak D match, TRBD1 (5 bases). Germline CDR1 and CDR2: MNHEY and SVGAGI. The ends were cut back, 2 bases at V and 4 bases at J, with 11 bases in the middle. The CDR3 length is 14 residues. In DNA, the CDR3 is TGTGCCAGCAGTTACGGGGCAGGCTTCTATGGCTACACCTTC. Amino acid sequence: CASSYGAGFYGYTF.